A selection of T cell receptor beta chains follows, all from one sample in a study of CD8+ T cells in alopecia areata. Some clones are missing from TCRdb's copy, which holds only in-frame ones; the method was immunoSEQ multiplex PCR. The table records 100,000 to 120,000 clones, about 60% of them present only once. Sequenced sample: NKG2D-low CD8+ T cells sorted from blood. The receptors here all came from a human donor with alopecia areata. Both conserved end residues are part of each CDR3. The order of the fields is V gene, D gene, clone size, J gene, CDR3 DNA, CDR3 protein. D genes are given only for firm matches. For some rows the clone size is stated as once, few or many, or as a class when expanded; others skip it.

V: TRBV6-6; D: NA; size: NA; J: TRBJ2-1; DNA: TGTGCCACCCTTAAGGAGGAGGGCTCCTACAATGAGCAGTTCTTC; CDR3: CATLKEEGSYNEQFF
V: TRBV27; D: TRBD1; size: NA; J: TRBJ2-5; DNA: TGTGCCAGCAGGCCGACAGGGACCCTCCCGAAGACCCAGTACTTC; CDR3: CASRPTGTLPKTQYF
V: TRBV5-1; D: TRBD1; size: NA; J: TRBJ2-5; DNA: TGCGCCAGCAGAGGGACAGGGAAACAAGAGACCCAGTACTTC; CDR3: CASRGTGKQETQYF
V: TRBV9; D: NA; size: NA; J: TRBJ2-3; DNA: TGTGCCAGCAGCCCAGAGGGACTTAGCACAGATACGCAGTATTTT; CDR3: CASSPEGLSTDTQYF
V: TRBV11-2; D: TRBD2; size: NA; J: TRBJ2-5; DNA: TGTGCCAGCAGCTACGGGACTAGCGGGATAGAGACCCAGTACTTC; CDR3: CASSYGTSGIETQYF
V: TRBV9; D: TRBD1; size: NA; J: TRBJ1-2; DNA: TGTGCCAGCAGCTCCCGACAGGGGAGATATGGCTACACCTTC; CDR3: CASSSRQGRYGYTF
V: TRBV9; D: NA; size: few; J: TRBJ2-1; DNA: TGTGCCAGCAGCGCAGATGATGGGTTATACAATGAGCAGTTCTTC; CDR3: CASSADDGLYNEQFF
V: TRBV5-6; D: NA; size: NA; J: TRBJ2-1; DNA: TGTGCCAGCTCCCGGAGCTCCCCAGAGCAGTTCTTC; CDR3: CASSRSSPEQFF
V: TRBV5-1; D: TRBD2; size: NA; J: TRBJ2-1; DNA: TGCGCCAGCAGCCCCTTAGCGGGAGTTTCGTACAATGAGCAGTTCTTC; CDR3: CASSPLAGVSYNEQFF
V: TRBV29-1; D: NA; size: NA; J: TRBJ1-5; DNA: TGCAGCGAACGAGCCGGGAAAGAAAGAAATCAGCCCCAGCATTTT; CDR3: CSERAGKERNQPQHF
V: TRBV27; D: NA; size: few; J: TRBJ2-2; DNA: TGTGCCAGCAGTTTCTATGCATTCCAGGCCGGGGAGCTGTTTTTT; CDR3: CASSFYAFQAGELFF
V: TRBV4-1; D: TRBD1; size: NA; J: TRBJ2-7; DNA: TGCGCCAGCAGCCAGAGCCTAGGACAGGGGGCCTCCGAGCAGTACTTC; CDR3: CASSQSLGQGASEQYF
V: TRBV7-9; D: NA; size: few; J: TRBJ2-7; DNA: TGTGCCAGCAGCACAGCCGTTGCTGAGCAGTACTTC; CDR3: CASSTAVAEQYF
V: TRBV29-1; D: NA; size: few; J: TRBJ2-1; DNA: TGCAGCGTTGAAGTTGTAGGGTGGGGTGGCAATGAGCAGTTCTTC; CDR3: CSVEVVGWGGNEQFF
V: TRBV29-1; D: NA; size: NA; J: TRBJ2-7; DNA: TGCAGCGTTGAAGGGTCAGGGGAGTACGAGCAGTACTTC; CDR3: CSVEGSGEYEQYF
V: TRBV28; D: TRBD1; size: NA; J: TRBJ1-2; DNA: TGTGCCAGCAGTTTACGGGCAGGGGGCGGTGGCTACACCTTC; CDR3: CASSLRAGGGGYTF
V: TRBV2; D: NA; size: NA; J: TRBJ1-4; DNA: TGTGCCAGCAGTGGGGGTGAAAAACTGTTTTTT; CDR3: CASSGGEKLFF
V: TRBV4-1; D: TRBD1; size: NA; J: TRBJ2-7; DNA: TGCGCCAGCAGCCAAGACGCAGGGGGAGACGAGCAGTACTTC; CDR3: CASSQDAGGDEQYF
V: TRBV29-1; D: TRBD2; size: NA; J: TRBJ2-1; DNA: TGCAGCGTTGGAGGACGGGAGGGCACCAATGAGCAGTTCTTC; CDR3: CSVGGREGTNEQFF
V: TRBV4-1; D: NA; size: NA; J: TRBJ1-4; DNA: TGCGCCAGCCGCGAAACCGGGGGGCGCAAAGAAAAACTGTTTTTT; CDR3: CASRETGGRKEKLFF
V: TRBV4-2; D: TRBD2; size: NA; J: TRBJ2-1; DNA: TGTGCCAGCAGCCAAGCACTAGCGATACTTAGTGAGCAGTTCTTC; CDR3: CASSQALAILSEQFF
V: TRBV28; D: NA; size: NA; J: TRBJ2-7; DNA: TGTGCCAGCAGTTCCCAAGCCGACACCTACGAGCAGTACTTC; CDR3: CASSSQADTYEQYF
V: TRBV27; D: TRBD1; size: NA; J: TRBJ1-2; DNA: TGTGCCAGCAGTCCCACACAGACAGGGACGGAAGGCTACACCTTC; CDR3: CASSPTQTGTEGYTF
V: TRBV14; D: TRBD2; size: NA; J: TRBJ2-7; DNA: TGTGCCAGCAGAGGACTAGCGGCTTACGAGCAGTACTTC; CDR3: CASRGLAAYEQYF
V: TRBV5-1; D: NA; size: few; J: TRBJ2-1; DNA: TGCGCCAGCAGCTTGGCCTACAATGAGCAGTTCTTC; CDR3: CASSLAYNEQFF
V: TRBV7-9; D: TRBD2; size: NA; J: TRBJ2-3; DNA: TGTGCCAGCAGCTCTCCCGGGAGGTTGGATACGCAGTATTTT; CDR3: CASSSPGRLDTQYF
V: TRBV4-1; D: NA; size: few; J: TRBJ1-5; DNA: TGCGCCAGCAGCCAAGTATACGGGGATAGCAATCAGCCCCAGCATTTT; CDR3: CASSQVYGDSNQPQHF
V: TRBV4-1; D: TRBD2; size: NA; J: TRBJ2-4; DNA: TGCGCCAGCAGCCAAGGAGCGGGAGCTAGCAAAAACATTCAGTACTTC; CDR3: CASSQGAGASKNIQYF
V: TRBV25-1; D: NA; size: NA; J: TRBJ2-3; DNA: TGTGCCAGCAGTGAATACGGCAGCCACACAGATACGCAGTATTTT; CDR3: CASSEYGSHTDTQYF
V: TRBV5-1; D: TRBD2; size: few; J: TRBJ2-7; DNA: TGCGCCAGCAGCTGGACTAGCGGGTACGAGCAGTACTTC; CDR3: CASSWTSGYEQYF
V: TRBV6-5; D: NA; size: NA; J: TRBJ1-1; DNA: TGTGCCAGCAGTTACGGGAGAGGAACTGAAGCTTTCTTT; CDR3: CASSYGRGTEAFF
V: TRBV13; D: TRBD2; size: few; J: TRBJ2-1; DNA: TGTGCCAGCAGCTTAGGGGGAATAGCGGGAGGTTACAATGAGCAGTTCTTC; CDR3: CASSLGGIAGGYNEQFF
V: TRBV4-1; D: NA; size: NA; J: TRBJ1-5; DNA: TGCGCCAGCAGCGATTCAGGGTTGGGTCAGCCCCAGCATTTT; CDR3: CASSDSGLGQPQHF
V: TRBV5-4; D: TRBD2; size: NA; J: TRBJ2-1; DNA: TGTGCCAGCAGCTTGACGGGACTAGCGGGAGAGGAGCAGTTCTTC; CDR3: CASSLTGLAGEEQFF